One sample yielded the 20 T cell receptor beta chains listed below, sequenced in a study of CD8 T cells in ankylosing spondylitis. In TCRdb, the 5' RACE reads were re-called with MiXCR into one record per CDR3 protein. The sample holds about 130,000 distinct CDR3 sequences, around 7% seen once. The source material was blood, either unsorted or a sorted T cell fraction (not recorded which). The receptors stem from a male donor with ankylosing spondylitis or in good health (not recorded which).

This clonotype was picked up many times. The gene calls are TRBV5-1 and TRBJ1-2; D might be TRBD1 (5 bases). Looked up from germline, CDR1 is SGHRS and CDR2 is YFSETQ. The CDR3 spans 14 residues. V was shortened by 0 bases and J by 6 bases, with 12 bases between the two germline ends. In DNA, the CDR3 is TGCGCCAGCAGCTTGGGCTTGGGGCAGGATGGCTACACCTTC. The encoded protein is CASSLGLGQDGYTF. The entire variable domain, with the rest obtained from reference TRBV5-1 and TRBJ1-2, is as follows: KAGVTQTPRYLIKTRGQQVTLSCSPISGHRSVSWYQQTPGQGLQFLFEYFSETQRNKGNFPGRFSGRQFSNSRSEMNVSTLELGDSALYLCASSLGLGQDGYTFGSGTRLTVV.

There are many counts of this clonotype. The chain recombines TRBV29-1 with TRBJ2-6; D gene unclear. Germline lookup yields CDR1 SQVTM and CDR2 ANQGSEA. The CDR3 has 14 amino acids. Trimming stripped 0 bases from V and 2 bases from J, with 5 bases between. The CDR3 loop is CSVEEGTGANVLTF. DNA of the CDR3: TGCAGCGTTGAAGAAGGGACTGGGGCCAACGTCCTGACTTTC.

The V call is TRBV12-5, the J call TRBJ2-1; 8 positions agree with TRBD1. Germline CDR1 and CDR2: LGHNT and FRNRAP. Trimming took 5 bases from V and 9 from J; bases not matched to a gene: 12. This CDR3 contains 15 residues. CDR3 in amino acids: CASGPPRQGLSEQFF. CDR3 nucleotides: TGTGCTAGTGGTCCCCCCCGACAGGGGTTGAGTGAGCAGTTCTTC.

This clonotype was observed at least ten times. CDR3 loop: CASSLDPKQETQYF. The CDR3 bases are TGTGCCAGCAGCTTAGACCCCAAGCAAGAGACCCAGTACTTC. This sequence joins TRBV7-8 and TRBJ2-5; D gene uncertain. The germline CDR1 and CDR2 sequences are SGHVS and FQNEAQ. V was cut by 1 base and J by 2 bases, with 8 bases left in between. The CDR3 runs to 14 residues.

This clonotype was counted many times. V and J are TRBV7-2 and TRBJ2-4; maybe TRBD2 (7 bases). V dropped 5 bases and J dropped 7 bases, with 12 bases sitting between them. The CDR3 spans 13 residues. CDR1 and CDR2 from the germline V gene are SGHTA and FQGNSA. This CDR3 reads CASSKRGGNIQYF. The CDR3 region has the DNA TGTGCCAGCAGCAAAAGGGGGGGGAACATTCAGTACTTC. The full variable domain, completed using reference TRBV7-2 and TRBJ2-4, is GAGVSQSPSNKVTEKGKDVELRCDPISGHTALYWYRQSLGQGLEFLIYFQGNSAPDKSGLPSDRFSAERTGGSVSTLTIQRTQQEDSAVYLCASSKRGGNIQYFGAGTRLSVL.

This clonotype was recorded many times. The rearrangement links TRBV28 to TRBJ1-5; D is perhaps TRBD1 (6 bases). The germline V and J ends were trimmed by 5 bases and 3 bases, with 11 bases remaining between them. This CDR3 comprises 14 residues. The germline V gene encodes CDR1 MDHEN and CDR2 SYDVKM. CDR3 DNA: TGTGCCAGCAGTAACAGGGTCTCCAATCAGCCCCAGCATTTT. Protein sequence: CASSNRVSNQPQHF.

This clonotype occurred many times. The chain uses TRBV7-9 and TRBJ1-1; D is uncertain. The V gene's germline CDR1 is SEHNR and CDR2 FQNEAQ (reference sequence). Trimming stripped 4 bases from V and 3 bases from J, with 12 bases between. The CDR3 runs 14 residues. The CDR3 sequence: CASSSVSKDTEAFF. Here the CDR3 DNA reads TGTGCCAGCAGCTCAGTCAGTAAGGACACTGAAGCTTTCTTT.

This clonotype appeared many times. The chain is built from TRBV5-1 and TRBJ1-4; the D gene is possibly TRBD1 (5 bases). The CDR3 spans 14 residues. Trimming cost V 0 bases and J 8 bases, with 11 bases left between them. Germline V lookup: CDR1 SGHRS, CDR2 YFSETQ. DNA for the CDR3: TGCGCCAGCAGCTTGGGGGGGACGGGCGAAAAACTGTTTTTT. Its protein product is CASSLGGTGEKLFF.

This clonotype was recorded at least ten times. The chain is built from TRBV20-1 and TRBJ2-5; 10 bases agree with TRBD2. V lost 3 bases and J lost 3; bases outside the gene matches: 7. Germline V gene data show CDR1 as DFQATT and CDR2 as SNEGSKA (reference sequence). The CDR3 runs to 15 residues. CDR3 amino acids: CSARDLAGAEETQYF. CDR3 coding DNA: TGCAGTGCTAGGGATCTAGCGGGAGCAGAAGAGACCCAGTACTTC.

This clonotype was found many times. This chain connects TRBV11-2 to TRBJ2-3; D gene ambiguous. The CDR3 contains 14 residues. Germline-derived CDR1 and CDR2 are SGHAT and FQNNGV. Trimming stripped 0 bases from V and 3 bases from J, with 7 bases between. Here the CDR3 reads CASSLDPNTDTQYF. DNA of the CDR3: TGTGCCAGCAGCTTAGACCCAAATACAGATACGCAGTATTTT.

This clonotype has a count of ten or more. The genes are TRBV12-3 or TRBV12-4 and TRBJ1-1; D is unclear. The CDR3 sequence is 14 residues long. Trimming cost V 2 bases and J 8 bases, with 15 bases left between them. CDR3 sequence reads: CASSLSPDTLEAFF. The CDR3 DNA sequence: TGTGCCAGCAGTTTATCCCCAGACACTTTAGAAGCTTTCTTT.

This clonotype was observed at least ten times. The V call is TRBV20-1, the J call TRBJ1-1; D is ambiguous. The CDR3 totals 15 residues. Trimming stripped 3 bases from V and 0 bases from J, with 14 bases between. Germline CDR1 reads DFQATT; CDR2 reads SNEGSKA (reference sequence). The CDR3 coding sequence is TGCAGTGCTAGGGCCCGACGGGGAATGAACACTGAAGCTTTCTTT. It codes for CSARARRGMNTEAFF.

In its sample, this clonotype was seen many times. This sequence joins TRBV9 and TRBJ2-7; D possibly uses TRBD1 or TRBD2 (6 bases each). The CDR3 is made up of 15 amino acids. Germline loops: CDR1 SGDLS, CDR2 YYNGEE. V was trimmed by 3 bases and J by 0 bases, leaving 13 bases between them. In nucleotides, the CDR3 is TGTGCCAGCAGCGGGGGGGCAGTCACCTCCTACGAGCAGTACTTC. Encoded protein: CASSGGAVTSYEQYF.

The sample holds many counts of this clonotype. The CDR3 coding sequence is TGTGCCAGCAGTTGGGGAAGCGGGATCTCTGGAAACACCATATATTTT. It yields the protein CASSWGSGISGNTIYF. V is TRBV28 and J is TRBJ1-3; D gene unclear. V lost 4 bases and J lost 0, with 13 bases in between. The CDR3 is 16 amino acids. Germline V lookup: CDR1 MDHEN, CDR2 SYDVKM.

This clonotype has a count of ten or more. J is TRBJ2-5 and V is TRBV2; 8 bases align to TRBD1. This CDR3 contains 15 residues. With 6 bases clipped from V and 1 base from J, the junction kept 7 bases outside the gene matches. The germline V gene has CDR1 SNHLY and CDR2 FYNNEI. This chain's CDR3 is CASRGGTGLQETQYF. Written as DNA, the CDR3 is TGTGCCAGCAGGGGCGGGACAGGCCTCCAAGAGACCCAGTACTTC.

The chain employs TRBV20-1 and TRBJ1-1, with D possibly matching TRBD1 (5 bases). This CDR3 has 12 residues. Germline CDR1 reads DFQATT; CDR2 reads SNEGSKA (reference sequence). The CDR3 DNA follows: TGCGTAGCCGGGACGACCTATTACCTAGCTTTCTTT. Translated, it gives CVAGTTYYLAFF.

This clonotype was recorded many times. A junction boundary mismatches the germline segment, possibly from a read error. The chain carries TRBV11-2 and TRBJ1-6; 9 bases map to TRBD1. The CDR3 totals 14 residues. In germline, CDR1 is SGHAT, CDR2 FQNNGV. Here the CDR3 reads CASSLDRGASPLHF. In DNA form, the CDR3 reads TGTGCCAGCAGCCTAGACAGGGGGGCTTCACCCCTCCACTTT.

At least ten counts were recorded for this clonotype. The chain links TRBV7-9 to TRBJ2-3; D is perhaps TRBD1 (6 bases). This CDR3 spans 14 amino acids. CDR1 and CDR2 from the germline V gene are SEHNR and FQNEAQ (reference sequence). V was shortened by 1 base and J by 6 bases, with 11 bases between the two germline ends. In DNA, the CDR3 is TGTGCCAGCAGCTTAGGTGGGGGCGCGGATACGCAGTATTTT. Amino acids: CASSLGGGADTQYF.

This clonotype was seen ten or more times. The rearrangement joins TRBV14 to TRBJ2-1; 14 nucleotides line up with TRBD2. The germline gives CDR1 SGHDN, CDR2 FVKESK. V shed 5 bases and J 0 bases; nucleotides not matched to a gene: 9. There are 19 residues in the CDR3. The DNA for the CDR3 is TGTGCCAGCAGCTCGGGACTAGCGGGAGTGCGGAGCTCCTACAATGAGCAGTTCTTC. This translates into CASSSGLAGVRSSYNEQFF. Looking up the rest from reference TRBV14 and TRBJ2-1 gives the full variable domain: EAGVTQFPSHSVIEKGQTVTLRCDPISGHDNLYWYRRVMGKEIKFLLHFVKESKQDESGMPNNRFLAERTGGTYSTLKVQPAELEDSGVYFCASSSGLAGVRSSYNEQFFGPGTRLTVL.

This clonotype occurred a few times. The J gene is TRBJ1-2, the V gene TRBV7-2, with a tentative D call TRBD1 (5 bases). The CDR3 loop spans 16 amino acids. V was pared by 0 bases and J by 4 bases, with 15 bases between. Germline lookup yields CDR1 SGHTA and CDR2 FQGNSA. CDR3 sequence (DNA): TGTGCCAGCAGCTTAGCGCTTGGCCAGGGCTCCTATGGCTACACCTTC. Translating gives CASSLALGQGSYGYTF.